The rows below give T cell receptor beta chains drawn from one sample of a study of early T cells in non-severe SARS-CoV-2 infection. TCRdb redid the calling of the 5' RACE reads with MiXCR, one entry per CDR3 protein. The sample has tens of thousands of distinct CDR3 sequences, about an eighth seen once. This sample comprised whole blood, obtained at baseline. The receptors derive from an adult who was a healthcare worker with PCR-confirmed SARS-CoV-2 infection or an uninfected control (not recorded which). CDR3s include the opening cysteine and the closing phenylalanine or tryptophan. The D gene is left open where the match is weak. Some rows have no size entry. The others give once, few or many, or a class for an expanded clone.

.,TRBD2,TRBJ2-3,TRBV2,TGTGCCAGCAGTGATGGACTAGCAGCCCCAGATACGCAGTATTTT,CASSDGLAAPDTQYF
.,TRBD2,TRBJ2-3,TRBV6-2/TRBV6-3,TGTGCCAGCAGACCCGGACTAGCTGGCGTCAGGGTCACAGATACGCAGTATTTT,CASRPGLAGVRVTDTQYF
few,.,TRBJ2-7,TRBV20-1,TGCAGTGCGACGAACCCGGGACAGACTTCGGGAGGGGGGCTTTACGAGCAGTACTTC,CSATNPGQTSGGGLYEQYF
.,TRBD1,TRBJ1-2,TRBV19,TGTGCCAGTAGTACGGGACAGGGCTATGGCTACACCTTC,CASSTGQGYGYTF
.,.,TRBJ2-4,TRBV12-3/TRBV12-4,TGTGCCAGCAGCCTAAGAACAGGGGCCAAAAACATTCAGTACTTC,CASSLRTGAKNIQYF
.,.,TRBJ1-1,TRBV29-1,TGCAGCGTTGGGCCAGGACAGATGAACACTGAAGCTTTCTTT,CSVGPGQMNTEAFF
.,.,TRBJ2-1,TRBV20-1,TGCAGTGCCGCCCCGACGGTTGGAGACTCCTACAATGAGCAGTTCTTC,CSAAPTVGDSYNEQFF
.,TRBD2,TRBJ2-3,TRBV28,TGTGCCAGTCTTGGACTAGCGGGGGGAGGAGATACGCAGTATTTT,CASLGLAGGGDTQYF
.,TRBD2,TRBJ2-1,TRBV29-1,TGCAGCGTAGAGAAGCTAGCGGTCGGGGTAGAGCAGTTCTTC,CSVEKLAVGVEQFF
.,TRBD1,TRBJ1-1,TRBV11-1,TGTGCCAGCAGCCCAGGGGGACAGAAAAAAAGTAACACTGAAGCTTTCTTT,CASSPGGQKKSNTEAFF
many,.,TRBJ2-2,TRBV11-2,TGTGCCAGCAGCTTAAATCCTATCCCCGGGGAGCTGTTTTTT,CASSLNPIPGELFF
.,.,TRBJ1-6,TRBV27,TGTGCCAGCAGTCAGAGCTCCTATAATTCACCCCTCCACTTT,CASSQSSYNSPLHF